What follows are 25 T cell receptor beta chains derived from one specimen sequenced in a study of response to subunit inactivated influenza vaccine. TCRdb redid the calling of the RT-PCR reads with MiXCR, one entry per CDR3 protein. The sample lists over 400,000 distinct CDR3 sequences; 10% to 15% were seen once. Specimen: PBMCs from blood, collected 40 to 50 days after vaccination. These receptors all stem from a man between 50 and 59 years old who received an inactivated influenza vaccine.

This clonotype was seen only a few times. V and J are TRBV12-3 or TRBV12-4 and TRBJ2-7; TRBD1 matches 9 bases. The length of the CDR3 is 16 residues. Unmatched junction bases numbered 8, after V lost 0 bases and J lost 5 bases. This CDR3 reads CASSLAGTGRRNEQYF. The DNA of the CDR3 is TGTGCCAGCAGTTTAGCCGGGACAGGGAGGAGGAACGAGCAGTACTTC.

Many counts were recorded for this clonotype. The chain is built from TRBV20-1 and TRBJ2-1; a weak D match, TRBD2 (6 bases). The germline V and J ends were trimmed by 0 bases and 3 bases, with 12 bases remaining between them. In germline, CDR1 is DFQATT, CDR2 SNEGSKA (reference sequence). The CDR3 sequence is 15 residues long. CDR3 region: CSARDPAGSYNEQFF. The CDR3 nucleotides read TGCAGTGCTAGAGATCCAGCGGGCAGCTACAATGAGCAGTTCTTC.

In this sample, this clonotype turned up a few times. The chain combines TRBV15 with TRBJ2-1; D is uncertain. Germline V gene lookup returns CDR1 LNHNV and CDR2 YYDKDF (reference sequence). The CDR3 contains 12 residues. Trimming took off 3 bases at V and 10 bases at J, with 10 bases between the two ends. Here the CDR3 reads CATSRPGREQFF. CDR3 DNA: TGTGCCACCAGCAGGCCCGGGCGGGAGCAGTTCTTC.

The chain uses TRBV12-3 or TRBV12-4 and TRBJ1-5; perhaps TRBD1 as D (6 bases). The V end lost 5 bases, the J end lost 2 bases, and 13 bases lay between the germline ends. The CDR3 length is 15 residues. The CDR3 is CASSLGQMGNQPQHF. CDR3 bases: TGTGCCAGCAGTCTCGGACAGATGGGCAATCAGCCCCAGCATTTT.

A few counts support this clonotype. The rearrangement links TRBV11-2 to TRBJ2-7; D ambiguous. CDR3 length: 13 residues. The V gene's germline CDR1 is SGHAT and CDR2 FQNNGV. Trimming removed 4 bases at V and 3 bases at J, with 10 bases between. The CDR3 DNA reads TGTGCCAGCAGCTCCCACAGAGACTACGAGCAGTACTTC. This gives the protein CASSSHRDYEQYF.

The rearrangement uses TRBV5-1 and TRBJ2-5; 8 bases agree with TRBD1. The CDR3 is made up of 16 amino acids. The trim removed 2 bases at V and 2 bases at J, leaving 8 bases unmatched. The germline gives CDR1 SGHRS, CDR2 YFSETQ. CDR3 sequence: CASSFRDRSLQETQYF. CDR3 sequence (DNA): TGCGCCAGCAGCTTCCGGGACAGGTCCCTGCAAGAGACCCAGTACTTC.

In its sample, this clonotype was seen many times. This chain links TRBV12-3 or TRBV12-4 with TRBJ2-3; a weak D match, TRBD1 (5 bases). The CDR3 contains 12 residues. The V gene lost 6 bases and the J gene lost 5 bases, with 9 bases spanning the gap. CDR3 sequence: CASRGRGDTQYF. CDR3 nucleotide sequence: TGTGCCAGCAGGGGGCGAGGAGATACGCAGTATTTT.

This clonotype has a handful of counts. V gene TRBV7-9 combines with J gene TRBJ1-1; D uncertain. V lost 5 bases, J lost 1 base, and 17 bases lay in between. Looked up from germline, CDR1 is SEHNR and CDR2 is FQNEAQ (reference sequence). This CDR3 region has 16 residues. This CDR3 reads CASSPSPGLGNTEAFF. The CDR3 DNA sequence: TGTGCCAGCAGCCCCTCGCCGGGCCTAGGGAACACTGAAGCTTTCTTT.

At least ten counts were recorded for this clonotype. The V call is TRBV12-3 or TRBV12-4, the J call TRBJ2-1; weak D call: TRBD2 (6 bases). V lost 8 bases and J 5 bases, leaving 16 bases between the germline ends. The CDR3 is 14 amino acids. CDR3: CASSGTELDNEQFF. The CDR3 nucleotides read TGTGCCAGCTCCGGGACTGAACTCGACAATGAGCAGTTCTTC.

The chain carries TRBV5-1 and TRBJ2-5; 7 bases line up with TRBD1. V lost 0 bases, J lost 2 bases, and 4 bases stayed unmatched. CDR3 length equals 15 residues. The germline gives CDR1 SGHRS, CDR2 YFSETQ. The CDR3, as DNA: TGCGCCAGCAGCTTGGCCCCGGGACAGCAAGAGACCCAGTACTTC. It specifies CASSLAPGQQETQYF.

This clonotype showed up many times. The chain links TRBV15 to TRBJ2-1; 13 nucleotides line up with TRBD2. CDR1 is LNHNV and CDR2 is YYDKDF in the germline V gene (reference sequence). Losses at the gene ends were 0 bases for V and 7 bases for J; bases not matched to a gene: 9. The CDR3 length is 18 residues. CDR3 region: CATSRDLTSGRTVNEQFF. As DNA, the CDR3 is TGTGCCACCAGCAGAGATCTGACTAGCGGGAGGACGGTGAATGAGCAGTTCTTC.

The chain links TRBV29-1 to TRBJ2-5; no reliable D call. The CDR3 is 12 amino acids. Germline CDR1 reads SQVTM; CDR2 reads ANQGSEA. V was shortened by 4 bases and J by 5 bases, with 11 bases between the two germline ends. The DNA of the CDR3 is TGCAGCGTTGGGGGAATGATGGAGACCCAGTACTTC. The encoded protein is CSVGGMMETQYF. Full variable domain (rest looked up from reference TRBV29-1 and TRBJ2-5): SAVISQKPSRDICQRGTSLTIQCQVDSQVTMMFWYRQQPGQSLTLIATANQGSEATYESGFVIDKFPISRPNLTFSTLTVSNMSPEDSSIYLCSVGGMMETQYFGPGTRLLVL.

Details on this clonotype: Because it lacks the conserved phenylalanine or tryptophan at the end, this CDR3 is likely a read error. The chain uses TRBV6-5 and TRBJ2-7; D is perhaps TRBD1 (5 bases). The CDR3 is 14 amino acids. Germline assignment: CDR1 MNHEY and CDR2 SVGAGI. V was shortened by 4 bases and J by 9 bases, with 19 bases between the two germline ends. The CDR3 reads CASSFRVKPTVQYY. In DNA form, the CDR3 reads TGTGCCAGCAGTTTCAGGGTGAAACCTACGGTGCAGTACTAC.

This clonotype was seen many times. V gene TRBV7-2 combines with J gene TRBJ2-3; 13 bases match TRBD2. Germline V CDR1 and CDR2: SGHTA, FQGNSA. The CDR3 runs 17 residues. J lost 6 bases, V lost 5 bases, and 11 bases had no gene match. The CDR3 nucleotides are TGTGCCAGCAGCAAAACTAGCGGGAGGGCCGCTTTGGATACGCAGTATTTT. It specifies CASSKTSGRAALDTQYF.

This clonotype was counted a few times. J is TRBJ1-3 and V is TRBV20-1; a possible D gene is TRBD1 (5 bases). V was shortened by 3 bases and J by 7 bases, with 13 bases between the two germline ends. The CDR3 is 13 residues long. Germline V gives CDR1 DFQATT, CDR2 SNEGSKA (reference sequence). This CDR3 reads CSASRDAENTIYF. The CDR3 coding sequence is TGCAGTGCTAGTCGGGACGCCGAGAACACCATATATTTT.

The chain recombines TRBV9 with TRBJ2-1; 7 positions agree with TRBD2. Germline V lookup: CDR1 SGDLS, CDR2 YYNGEE. Germline trimming cut 0 bases from V and 3 bases from J; bases unmatched to any gene: 9. This CDR3 is built from 17 residues. CDR3 region: CASSVGALAGVYNEQFF. DNA for the CDR3: TGTGCCAGCAGCGTAGGGGCCTTGGCGGGGGTCTACAATGAGCAGTTCTTC.

This clonotype came up many times. This rearrangement joins TRBV6-2 or TRBV6-3 to TRBJ1-2; maybe TRBD1 (6 bases). This CDR3 comprises 14 residues. In germline, CDR1 is MNHEY, CDR2 SVGEGT. The V and J ends lost 5 bases and 4 bases respectively, with 14 bases between them. The CDR3 here is CASSPPRDTYGYTF. The CDR3 DNA reads as TGTGCCAGCAGTCCCCCCCGGGACACCTATGGCTACACCTTC.

This clonotype was counted many times. The chain employs TRBV7-8 and TRBJ2-1, with TRBD2 identical over 9 bases. Unmatched junction bases numbered 10, after V lost 1 base and J lost 9 bases. From germline, CDR1 is SGHVS and CDR2 FQNEAQ. The CDR3 sequence is 16 residues long. CDR3 region: CASSLVRNIAGAEQFF. CDR3 coding DNA: TGTGCCAGCAGCTTAGTCCGGAATATAGCGGGAGCTGAGCAGTTCTTC.

In its sample, this clonotype was seen many times. The genes are TRBV7-9 and TRBJ2-3; D uncertain. Looked up from germline, CDR1 is SEHNR and CDR2 is FQNEAQ (reference sequence). Trimming removed 1 base from V and 4 bases from J, with 12 bases in between. The CDR3 is made up of 15 amino acids. This CDR3 is CASSLGSFGSDTQYF. The CDR3 DNA is TGTGCCAGCAGCTTAGGGTCCTTTGGGTCAGATACGCAGTATTTT.

This clonotype appeared a few times. The chain couples TRBV2 to TRBJ2-1; 11 bases agree with TRBD2. The V gene's germline CDR1 is SNHLY and CDR2 FYNNEI. This CDR3 is built from 14 residues. V was pared by 7 bases and J by 4 bases, with 3 bases of the junction left unmatched. CDR3 protein: CASMLAGGYNEQFF. CDR3 DNA sequence: TGTGCCAGCATGCTAGCGGGAGGATACAATGAGCAGTTCTTC.

V gene TRBV20-1 combines with J gene TRBJ2-6, with D unclear. Germline assignment: CDR1 DFQATT and CDR2 SNEGSKA (reference sequence). The germline V and J ends were trimmed by 3 bases and 3 bases, with 15 bases remaining between them. This CDR3 is built from 16 residues. Here the CDR3 DNA reads TGCAGTGCTAGGGTCCCACTGGGTGGTGGGGCCAACGTCCTGACTTTC. Protein: CSARVPLGGGANVLTF.

The rearrangement joins TRBV12-3 or TRBV12-4 to TRBJ2-2, with D tentatively TRBD2 (6 bases). V was trimmed by 7 bases and J by 6 bases, leaving 21 bases between them. The CDR3 spans 16 residues. CDR3 in amino acids: CASTPGRGLTPGELFF. Here the CDR3 DNA reads TGTGCCAGCACCCCCGGGAGAGGACTCACCCCCGGGGAGCTGTTTTTT.

CDR3 DNA: TGTGCCAGCAGCTCGGTGGGCCGGTCCAATCAGCCCCAGCATTTT. Encoded protein: CASSSVGRSNQPQHF. J is TRBJ1-5 and V is TRBV7-2; no reliable D call. The CDR3 totals 15 residues. V lost 4 bases to trimming and J lost 3 bases, with 13 bases between them. Germline V CDR1 and CDR2: SGHTA, FQGNSA.

This clonotype was counted a few times. The chain couples TRBV7-9 to TRBJ2-1, with 13 nucleotides matching TRBD2. CDR1 is SEHNR and CDR2 is FQNEAQ in the germline V gene (reference sequence). Unmatched junction bases numbered 5, after V lost 1 base and J lost 8 bases. The CDR3 spans 16 residues. CDR3 loop: CASSLDRLAGGDEQFF. The CDR3 DNA reads as TGTGCCAGCAGCTTAGATAGACTAGCGGGGGGTGATGAGCAGTTCTTC. The complete variable domain, with remaining parts taken from reference TRBV7-9 and TRBJ2-1, reads DTGVSQNPRHKITKRGQNVTFRCDPISEHNRLYWYRQTLGQGPEFLTYFQNEAQLEKSRLLSDRFSAERPKGSFSTLEIQRTEQGDSAMYLCASSLDRLAGGDEQFFGPGTRLTVL.

The V gene is TRBV7-9, the J gene TRBJ1-2; no reliable D call. V lost 1 base to trimming and J lost 4 bases, with 7 bases between them. Looked up from germline, CDR1 is SEHNR and CDR2 is FQNEAQ (reference sequence). The CDR3 is made up of 13 amino acids. CDR3 amino acids: CASSLGTFYGYTF. The DNA for the CDR3 is TGTGCCAGCAGCTTAGGAACCTTCTATGGCTACACCTTC.